The T cell receptor beta chain described here comes from a study of T cell responses to AZD1222 COVID-19 vaccine (dated by TCRdb to the early 2020s). Regarding the study in general: A total of 233 trial participants underwent TCR sequencing, of whom around 200 received two doses of AZD1222 and approximately 25 received two doses of the MenACWY control vaccine. Enrollment into the trials was organized by age into subgroups of 18-55, 56-69 and 70-plus years, and those subgroups contained about 160, 30 and 59 TCR-sequenced participants, respectively. On the study overall, not on this receptor specifically: The 56-69-year group was small, and its depth increase did not reach significance, likely because of low power. After two AZD1222 doses, both the breadth and the depth of spike-specific TCRs were significantly higher than at day 0 and than in MenACWY recipients. Epitopes outside the regions mutated in the B.1.351 and B.1.1.7 variants were reportedly recognized by nearly half of the unique spike-specific TCRs. Only five to seven AZD1222 recipients were SARS-CoV-2 seropositive at baseline, limiting conclusions about previously exposed vaccinees. Vaccine-associated CD4 TCRs spanned the whole spike protein, with dominant responses in regions 160-218 and 743-854. Because no day 14 peak-response samples were available, the repertoires could be characterized only after the peak T cell response. Participants were mostly white British and included more females than males, and it was suggested by the authors that clonal diversity may have been underestimated.

The label giving this sample's time point can be read as: about 28 days (+/-7) after the second vaccine dose. AZD1222 recipients with second doses at about 4 weeks or about 12 weeks were pooled, because spike-specific TCR depth and breadth did not differ between schedules. Vaccinee samples were obtained from the UK trials COV001 and COV002, which included a single-blind randomized controlled phase 2/3 trial of AZD1222 (ChAdOx1 nCoV-19) in healthy adults. For TCRbeta chain sequencing, PBMC samples were collected from trial participants at day 0 and at day 28 after the second dose. The CDR3 regions of human TCRbeta chains were analyzed by immunosequencing. The paper's data handling went like this. Repertoire TCRs were matched against a reference library of SARS-CoV-2-specific TCRs generated with the MIRA antigen-specificity platform. Breadth was defined as the fraction of unique TCRs that were SARS-CoV-2-associated. Depth was defined as the fraction of total T cells that were SARS-CoV-2-associated. Using the MIRA data, every spike-specific TCR was mapped to the spike region that the TCR reacted to and assigned to either a CD4 or a CD8 class. Log10-transformed breadth and depth values were compared by one-way ANOVA with Sidak's multiple comparisons tests. TCRdb took over this immuneACCESS table, retaining in-frame rearrangements with V and J assigned. Such tables are incomplete; in checked studies, under half of the missing clones stem from an unresolved V gene, and the remainder is unexplained. V and J calls and clone size are copied from that table; D and trimming were computed from the DNA. The sample records about 180,000 clones, around nine tenths of which are singletons. Clones ranked in the top ten supply around a tenth of the sample.

Regarding this clone: Its cognate antigen has yet to be identified. No quality values exist for individual bases; no much larger clone is one base distant.

Including the terminal cysteine and phenylalanine, the CDR3 comprises 13 residues. Left in the record is the CDR3 DNA by itself, 39 bases read in frame from the first base. The germline V gene (reference sequence) yields LNHDA for CDR1 and SQIVND for CDR2. Trimming takes 6 bases from V and 3 bases from J, and the germline ends sit 8 bases apart. The sample consisted of peripheral blood, taken 28 days after the second AZD1222 dose. The rearrangement joined TRBV19 to TRBJ1-4, with the D segment identity uncertain. The source of this sequence is an adult who received the AZD1222 COVID-19 vaccine. CDR3 region: CASRSTANEKLFF. The DNA sequence is given as TGTGCCAGTAGAAGTACAGCTAATGAAAAACTGTTTTTT.